The T cell receptor (beta chain) under discussion was sequenced for a study of T-cell memory formation after mild COVID-19. The V gene end was trimmed by 6 bases and the J gene end by 4 bases; junction bases not matched to a gene: 2. This CDR3 contains 13 residues. Notes on the study in general: Clones shrinking from day 15 to 85 showed even CD4/CD8 mixes; later expanders tilted CD4+.

TCRdb re-analysed the 5' RACE reads in MiXCR, keeping a single row per CDR3 protein. The table has some 290,000 distinct CDR3 sequences, about 17% seen once. A word on this clonotype: Its target is not known.

This sequence was found in a man aged 18 to 35 who had mild COVID-19 (a few samples of this study predate the infection). Cell type and time point are not known. The gene calls are TRBV12-3 or TRBV12-4 and TRBJ2-5; TRBD1 matches 10 bases. Sequenced material: PBMCs or a T cell subset sorted from them (not recorded which). The CDR3 region is CASRDRGSETQYF. The CDR3, as DNA: TGTGCCAGCAGGGACAGGGGGTCAGAGACCCAGTACTTC.